The 31 T cell receptor beta chains reported below all come from one sample, sequenced in a study of T cell responses to AZD1222 COVID-19 vaccine. Sequencing was performed with immunoSEQ multiplex PCR; in TCRdb, only in-frame clones are kept and a portion is missing. The sample shows 100,000 to 150,000 clones, roughly 90% of them seen only once. Sequenced material: peripheral blood, taken on day 0 of AZD1222 vaccination. Receptor source: an adult in good health.

This clone was picked up one time. The chain combines TRBV9 with TRBJ2-1, with TRBD1 as a possible D gene (5 bases). Germline CDR1 reads SGDLS; CDR2 reads YYNGEE. With 2 bases removed from V and 5 bases from J, the gap between germline ends came to 14 bases. This CDR3 has 15 amino acids. As DNA, the CDR3 is TGTGCCAGCAGCGTTGGGGCTCTGGGTAACAATGAGCAGTTCTTC. Its protein is CASSVGALGNNEQFF.

This chain uses TRBV6-5 with TRBJ2-3; 12 bases are shared with TRBD2. The germline V gene encodes CDR1 MNHEY and CDR2 SVGAGI. With V trimmed by 6 bases and J by 8 bases, 9 bases remained unmatched. This CDR3 is built from 15 residues. CDR3 region: CASRSLAGGPGTQYF. CDR3 DNA sequence: TGTGCCAGCAGGAGCCTAGCGGGAGGGCCGGGTACGCAGTATTTT.

The CDR3 DNA reads TGTGCCAGCAGCTTAGGGGGCGGGAGGGCGACAGATACGCAGTATTTT. Translating gives CASSLGGGRATDTQYF. This chain links TRBV11-2 with TRBJ2-3; TRBD2 matches at 9 bases. Germline V gene data show CDR1 as SGHAT and CDR2 as FQNNGV. The CDR3 runs to 16 residues. V gave up 1 base and J gave up 3 bases; unmatched junction bases: 5. The full variable domain, completed using reference TRBV11-2 and TRBJ2-3, is EAGVAQSPRYKIIEKRQSVAFWCNPISGHATLYWYQQILGQGPKLLIQFQNNGVVDDSQLPKDRFSAERLKGVDSTLKIQPAKLEDSAVYLCASSLGGGRATDTQYFGPGTRLTVL.

This sequence joins TRBV19 and TRBJ2-7, with 11 bases identical to TRBD1. V shed 3 bases, J shed 7 bases, and the junction held 8 bases outside the gene matches. CDR3 length: 15 amino acids. From germline, CDR1 is LNHDA and CDR2 SQIVND (reference sequence). CDR3: CASSIGQGALHEQYF. CDR3 bases: TGTGCCAGTAGTATTGGACAGGGGGCTTTGCATGAGCAGTACTTC.

The CDR3 coding sequence is TGTGCCAGTAGTACGGGTAACGAGCAGTACTTC. It is translated as CASSTGNEQYF. The rearrangement links TRBV19 to TRBJ2-7, with unresolved D. V lost 4 bases and J 5 bases, leaving 6 bases between the germline ends. The germline CDR1 and CDR2 sequences are LNHDA and SQIVND (reference sequence). The CDR3 contains 11 residues.

The chain uses TRBV19 and TRBJ2-1; 8 nucleotides match TRBD2. V shed 5 bases, J shed 4 bases, and the junction held 7 bases outside the gene matches. Germline V lookup: CDR1 LNHDA, CDR2 SQIVND (reference sequence). The CDR3 consists of 15 residues. This CDR3 is CASSSLGLEYNEQFF. The CDR3 nucleotides are TGTGCCAGTAGTTCCTTGGGACTAGAGTACAATGAGCAGTTCTTC.

The chain recombines TRBV7-9 with TRBJ2-1, with a weak D call TRBD2 (5 bases). V lost 1 base, J lost 4 bases, and 11 bases lay in between. CDR1 SEHNR and CDR2 FQNEAQ come from the germline V gene (reference sequence). The CDR3 loop spans 15 amino acids. The CDR3 sequence is CASSLGGSTYNEQFF. The CDR3 nucleotides are TGTGCCAGCAGCTTAGGAGGGTCGACTTACAATGAGCAGTTCTTC.

The V call is TRBV18, the J call TRBJ2-2; D is unresolved. The length of the CDR3 is 12 residues. Trimming stripped 3 bases from V and 2 bases from J, with 1 base between. CDR1 is KGHSH, CDR2 LQKENI, per germline. The CDR3 sequence: CASSPNTGELFF. In DNA, the CDR3 is TGTGCCAGCTCACCCAACACCGGGGAGCTGTTTTTT.

This clone has only one observation. The chain couples TRBV7-2 to TRBJ1-2, with D uncertain. Trimming removed 1 base from V and 0 bases from J, with 9 bases in between. The germline CDR1 and CDR2 sequences are SGHTA and FQGNSA. The CDR3 is 15 residues long. The CDR3 DNA is TGTGCCAGCAGCTTAGGGGGATCCCCTAACTATGGCTACACCTTC. Residues: CASSLGGSPNYGYTF.

This clone showed up just once. The CDR3 DNA is TGTGCCAGCACCCCGGGGGGCCCTCAAGAGACCCAGTACTTC. Its translation: CASTPGGPQETQYF. This rearrangement joins TRBV28 to TRBJ2-5; TRBD2 might be the D (7 bases). The length of the CDR3 is 14 residues. Trimming pared 7 bases from V and 2 bases from J, leaving 14 bases between. CDR1 is MDHEN and CDR2 is SYDVKM in the germline V gene.

The CDR3 sequence is CASSEFSLLQETQYF. CDR3 DNA: TGTGCCAGCAGTGAATTTAGCCTACTCCAAGAGACCCAGTACTTC. This chain links TRBV25-1 with TRBJ2-5; D is unclear. The ends were cut back, 1 base at V and 1 base at J, with 10 bases in the middle. The CDR3 consists of 15 residues. Germline V gene data show CDR1 as MGHDK and CDR2 as SYGVNS.

This chain links TRBV19 with TRBJ1-5; D is undetermined. Germline CDR1 and CDR2: LNHDA and SQIVND (reference sequence). The V gene lost 10 bases and the J gene lost 4 bases, with 14 bases spanning the gap. The CDR3 has 13 amino acids. CDR3 residues: CATLRAANQPQHF. In DNA, the CDR3 is TGTGCCACCCTCCGGGCCGCTAATCAGCCCCAGCATTTT.

The chain carries TRBV27 and TRBJ2-1; D is perhaps TRBD1 (5 bases). V gave up 5 bases and J gave up 8 bases, with 16 bases separating them. Germline loops: CDR1 MNHEY, CDR2 SMNVEV (reference sequence). This CDR3 is 14 amino acids long. The CDR3 loop is CASSPYDSGDEQFF. The CDR3 bases are TGTGCCAGCAGTCCCTACGACAGTGGCGATGAGCAGTTCTTC.

This sequence joins TRBV6-5 and TRBJ2-1; weak D call: TRBD1 (6 bases). The V end lost 6 bases, the J end lost 8 bases, and 17 bases lay between the germline ends. The germline gives CDR1 MNHEY, CDR2 SVGAGI. The CDR3 is 14 residues long. The chain's CDR3 is CASSYLGGNDEQFF. The CDR3 DNA is TGTGCCAGCAGCTACCTAGGGGGTAACGATGAGCAGTTCTTC.

The chain carries TRBV9 and TRBJ1-6; D ambiguous. CDR1 and CDR2 (germline): SGDLS, YYNGEE. V was clipped by 0 bases and J by 3 bases, with 10 bases between them. The CDR3 covers 16 residues. The CDR3 DNA reads as TGTGCCAGCAGCGTAGGGGTAGGGAACTATAATTCACCCCTCCACTTT. Translated, it gives CASSVGVGNYNSPLHF.

The V gene is TRBV11-3, the J gene TRBJ1-1, with D maybe TRBD1 (6 bases). Germline V gives CDR1 SGHNT, CDR2 YENEEA. Trimming cost V 1 base and J 7 bases, with 13 bases left between them. The CDR3 has 14 amino acids. The DNA for the CDR3 is TGTGCCAGCAGCTTAGGGGGGCAACGGATTGAAGCTTTCTTT. Protein product: CASSLGGQRIEAFF.

V gene TRBV5-4 combines with J gene TRBJ1-1, with D possibly TRBD1 on 6 matching bases. The CDR3 contains 13 residues. Germline CDR1 SGHNT, CDR2 YYREEE (reference sequence). Trimming took 5 bases from V and 4 from J, leaving 12 bases between them. CDR3: CASRDKDSTEAFF. CDR3 coding DNA: TGTGCCAGCAGGGATAAGGACAGCACTGAAGCTTTCTTT. The whole variable domain, remainder taken from reference TRBV5-4 and TRBJ1-1, is ETGVTQSPTHLIKTRGQQVTLRCSSQSGHNTVSWYQQALGQGPQFIFQYYREEENGRGNFPPRFSGLQFPNYSSELNVNALELDDSALYLCASRDKDSTEAFFGQGTRLTVV.

The table lists this clone with a few counts. The rearrangement joins TRBV20-1 to TRBJ2-7, with a possible D match to TRBD2 (5 bases). V gave up 3 bases and J gave up 6 bases, with 9 bases separating them. This CDR3 comprises 11 residues. Germline V gene sequence: CDR1 DFQATT, CDR2 SNEGSKA (reference sequence). Written as DNA, the CDR3 is TGCAGTGCTAGGTACGGGATCGAGCAGTACTTC. As protein: CSARYGIEQYF.

This chain connects TRBV6-4 to TRBJ2-5; the match to TRBD1 covers 7 bases. V trimming: 6 bases; J trimming: 2 bases; junction bases outside the gene matches: 21. The CDR3 runs to 19 residues. Germline V gene lookup returns CDR1 MRHNA and CDR2 SNTAGT. The CDR3 bases are TGTGCCAGCAGCCTAGGTCGCGACAGGGCCCGCAACCCTCAAGAGACCCAGTACTTC. Translating gives CASSLGRDRARNPQETQYF.

The chain is built from TRBV28 and TRBJ2-7; the D gene could be TRBD1 or TRBD2 (5 bases each). Trimming took 5 bases from V and 6 from J, leaving 20 bases between them. The CDR3 has 15 amino acids. Germline-derived CDR1 and CDR2 are MDHEN and SYDVKM. DNA for the CDR3: TGTGCCAGCAGTACGAGGGGAAGGGCCGTGGGCGAGCAGTACTTC. Translated: CASSTRGRAVGEQYF.

The gene calls are TRBV24-1 and TRBJ1-2; D may be TRBD1 (6 bases). Trimming took 4 bases from V and 4 from J, leaving 12 bases between them. The germline V gene encodes CDR1 KGHDR and CDR2 SFDVKD. The CDR3 has 14 residues. The CDR3 DNA sequence: TGTGCCACCAGTGACCCGACAGGAGCCTATGGCTACACCTTC. The encoded protein is CATSDPTGAYGYTF.

This clone appeared once. J is TRBJ2-6 and V is TRBV28; no definite D call. Trimming cost V 8 bases and J 2 bases, with 4 bases left between them. CDR3 length: 12 residues. Germline assignment: CDR1 MDHEN and CDR2 SYDVKM. For the CDR3, the DNA is TGTGCCAGCGGAACTGGGGCCAACGTCCTGACTTTC. It specifies CASGTGANVLTF.

The CDR3 coding sequence is TGTGCCAGCAGCCAAGCCCTGGGCAGGGGGCAGTCTAACTATGGCTACACCTTC. This translates into CASSQALGRGQSNYGYTF. This sequence joins TRBV3-1 (or the pseudogene TRBV3-2) and TRBJ1-2; 8 bases align to TRBD1. Germline values: CDR1 LGHDT, CDR2 YNNKEL (reference sequence). V dropped 1 base and J dropped 0; count of bases not matched to a gene: 10. This CDR3 contains 18 residues.

This chain connects TRBV19 to TRBJ1-1, with TRBD1 matching 7 bases. Losses at the gene ends were 1 base for V and 8 bases for J; bases not matched to a gene: 1. This CDR3 is built from 12 residues. The germline V gene has CDR1 LNHDA and CDR2 SQIVND (reference sequence). CDR3: CASSIGGQEAFF. The DNA of the CDR3 is TGTGCCAGTAGTATAGGGGGACAGGAAGCTTTCTTT. Complete variable domain (other parts from reference TRBV19 and TRBJ1-1): DGGITQSPKYLFRKEGQNVTLSCEQNLNHDAMYWYRQDPGQGLRLIYYSQIVNDFQKGDIAEGYSVSREKKESFPLTVTSAQKNPTAFYLCASSIGGQEAFFGQGTRLTVV.

The rearrangement links TRBV7-9 to TRBJ1-5; 9 bases map to TRBD1. V was clipped by 7 bases and J by 5 bases; unmatched bases: 9. Germline CDR1 and CDR2: SEHNR and FQNEAQ (reference sequence). The CDR3 contains 15 residues. The CDR3 DNA sequence: TGTGCCAGCACCAATTCCGACAGGGGGGATCAGCCCCAGCATTTT. Amino acid sequence: CASTNSDRGDQPQHF. Drawing the rest from reference TRBV7-9 and TRBJ1-5, the complete variable domain is DTGVSQNPRHKITKRGQNVTFRCDPISEHNRLYWYRQTLGQGPEFLTYFQNEAQLEKSRLLSDRFSAERPKGSFSTLEIQRTEQGDSAMYLCASTNSDRGDQPQHFGDGTRLSIL.

The chain links TRBV18 to TRBJ2-7; the D gene is possibly TRBD1 (5 bases). The CDR3 totals 13 residues. Trimming removed 3 bases from V and 5 bases from J, with 11 bases in between. CDR1 and CDR2 (germline): KGHSH, LQKENI. In DNA, the CDR3 is TGTGCCAGCTCACCGGTCCAGGGTAACGAGCAGTACTTC. Translated, it gives CASSPVQGNEQYF.

The genes are TRBV19 and TRBJ1-1; 7 bases match TRBD1. This CDR3 spans 15 amino acids. After removal of 5 bases from V and 4 bases from J, the junction contained 10 bases not matched to a gene. CDR1 is LNHDA and CDR2 is SQIVND in the germline V gene (reference sequence). The CDR3 region has the DNA TGTGCCAGTAGTTTACAAGCGACAGGGTTCACTGAAGCTTTCTTT. Translated, it gives CASSLQATGFTEAFF.

The genes are TRBV4-1 and TRBJ2-7; 8 bases agree with TRBD1. Germline V CDR1 and CDR2: MGHRA, YSYEKL. The CDR3 loop spans 16 amino acids. V shed 5 bases, J shed 2 bases, and the junction held 11 bases outside the gene matches. The CDR3 is CASSGPGTGNPYEQYF. The CDR3 region has the DNA TGCGCCAGCAGCGGGCCCGGGACAGGAAATCCCTACGAGCAGTACTTC.

The count of this clone is one. The chain has TRBV7-9 and TRBJ1-1; 11 bases map to TRBD1. The CDR3 covers 14 residues. Trimming at V came to 3 bases and at J to 6 bases, leaving 3 bases not matched to a gene. Germline CDR1 and CDR2: SEHNR and FQNEAQ (reference sequence). CDR3 sequence (DNA): TGTGCCAGCAGCTTTGGGACAGGGGGATCTGAAGCTTTCTTT. Its translation: CASSFGTGGSEAFF.

This rearrangement joins TRBV19 to TRBJ2-6; D is unclear. CDR3 length: 16 amino acids. V shed 4 bases and J shed 0 bases, with 10 bases lying between them. Germline V gene sequence: CDR1 LNHDA, CDR2 SQIVND (reference sequence). The CDR3 region is CASSSYSRSGANVLTF. The CDR3, as DNA: TGTGCCAGTAGTAGCTACAGTCGCTCTGGGGCCAACGTCCTGACTTTC. Together with reference TRBV19 and TRBJ2-6, the CDR3 gives the full variable domain: DGGITQSPKYLFRKEGQNVTLSCEQNLNHDAMYWYRQDPGQGLRLIYYSQIVNDFQKGDIAEGYSVSREKKESFPLTVTSAQKNPTAFYLCASSSYSRSGANVLTFGAGSRLTVL.

The chain employs TRBV11-2 and TRBJ1-4; D remains unclear. Germline CDR1 is SGHAT and CDR2 is FQNNGV. V lost 0 bases and J 12 bases, leaving 11 bases between the germline ends. This CDR3 is 13 amino acids long. CDR3 DNA sequence: TGTGCCAGCAGCTTAGAGATATCGGGTCAACTGTTTTTT. This encodes CASSLEISGQLFF. The variable domain in full, with the rest retrieved from reference TRBV11-2 and TRBJ1-4, is EAGVAQSPRYKIIEKRQSVAFWCNPISGHATLYWYQQILGQGPKLLIQFQNNGVVDDSQLPKDRFSAERLKGVDSTLKIQPAKLEDSAVYLCASSLEISGQLFFGSGTQLSVL.